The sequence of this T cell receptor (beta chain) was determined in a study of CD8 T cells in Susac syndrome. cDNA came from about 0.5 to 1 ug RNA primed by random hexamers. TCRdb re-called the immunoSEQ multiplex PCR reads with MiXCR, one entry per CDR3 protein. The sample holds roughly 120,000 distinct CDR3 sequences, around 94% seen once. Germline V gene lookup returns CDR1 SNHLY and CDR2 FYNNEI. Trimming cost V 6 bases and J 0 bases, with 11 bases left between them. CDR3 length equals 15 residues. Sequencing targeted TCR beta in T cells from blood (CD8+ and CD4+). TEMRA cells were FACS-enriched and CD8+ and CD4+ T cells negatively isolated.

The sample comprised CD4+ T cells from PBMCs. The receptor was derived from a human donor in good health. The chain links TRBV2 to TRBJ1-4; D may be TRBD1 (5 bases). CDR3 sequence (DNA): TGTGCCAGCAGCCCGACAGCCTCAACTAATGAAAAACTGTTTTTT. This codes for CASSPTASTNEKLFF.